The rows below give T cell receptor beta chains drawn from one sample of a study of technical replicates of blood from a handful of donors. Here immunoSEQ multiplex PCR was the method, and the copy in TCRdb shows in-frame clones only, minus some. In the table there are nearly 95,000 clones, about 95% of which are singletons. The sequencing sample was made of T cells isolated from PBMCs. The origin of the receptors is a human donor in good health. The CDR3 runs from the conserved cysteine through the conserved F or W. The D gene is left open where the match is weak. Part of the rows lack a size; the others show once, few, many or a class for expanded clones.

TRBJ1-1,-,-,TRBV9,CASSAKSGNTEAFF,TGTGCCAGCAGCGCGAAGTCGGGGAACACTGAAGCTTTCTTT
TRBJ1-1,-,-,TRBV11-3,CASSLTSLNTEAFF,TGTGCCAGCAGCTTAACAAGTTTGAACACTGAAGCTTTCTTT
TRBJ2-7,-,-,TRBV25-1,CASSERGGSYEQYF,TGTGCCAGCAGTGAAAGGGGCGGCTCCTACGAGCAGTACTTC
TRBJ1-5,-,-,TRBV6-1,CASSAGYSNQPQHF,TGTGCCAGCAGTGCAGGTTATAGCAATCAGCCCCAGCATTTT
TRBJ2-1,TRBD2,-,TRBV27,CASSPSGTGNEQFF,TGTGCCAGCAGTCCTAGCGGGACTGGCAATGAGCAGTTCTTC
TRBJ2-3,TRBD2,-,TRBV2,CASRLAGGTDTQYF,TGTGCCAGCCGACTAGCGGGGGGCACAGATACGCAGTATTTT
TRBJ2-7,TRBD2,-,TRBV11-3,CASRRLAGGPNEQYF,TGTGCCAGCAGGAGACTAGCGGGAGGGCCCAACGAGCAGTACTTC
TRBJ2-7,-,-,TRBV18,CASSPPLLAGTNYEQYF,TGTGCCAGCTCACCACCCCTGTTGGCAGGGACAAACTACGAGCAGTACTTC
TRBJ1-1,-,-,TRBV28,CASSPFEYTEAFF,TGTGCCAGCAGCCCATTTGAGTACACTGAAGCTTTCTTT
TRBJ1-1,-,-,TRBV18,CASSPGRGSEAFF,TGTGCCAGCTCACCAGGACGAGGGTCAGAAGCTTTCTTT
TRBJ2-3,TRBD2,-,TRBV9,CASSRDGGSFDTQYF,TGTGCCAGCAGCCGCGATGGCGGGAGTTTCGATACGCAGTATTTT
TRBJ1-1,TRBD1,-,TRBV6-5,CASSTIPQGWAEAFF,TGTGCCAGCAGTACCATTCCACAGGGGTGGGCTGAAGCTTTCTTT
TRBJ1-5,-,once,TRBV9,CASSVGLNQPQHF,TGTGCCAGCAGCGTAGGACTCAATCAGCCCCAGCATTTT
TRBJ2-3,TRBD1,-,TRBV9,CASSVEGGVDTQYF,TGTGCCAGCAGCGTAGAAGGGGGCGTAGATACGCAGTATTTT
TRBJ2-7,-,-,TRBV18,CASSPPHRAQNEQYF,TGTGCCAGCTCACCACCCCACAGGGCCCAAAACGAGCAGTACTTC
TRBJ1-5,-,many,TRBV28,CASSLLQGGNQPQHF,TGTGCCAGCAGTTTATTACAGGGTGGCAATCAGCCCCAGCATTTT
TRBJ2-7,TRBD2,once,TRBV4-2,CASSQDRLAGAREQYF,TGTGCCAGCAGCCAAGATAGGCTAGCGGGAGCTCGCGAGCAGTACTTC
TRBJ2-7,-,-,TRBV4-3,CASSQERGGAYEQYF,TGCGCCAGCAGCCAAGAAAGGGGGGGAGCCTACGAGCAGTACTTC
TRBJ2-3,TRBD2,-,TRBV27,CASSGGVLFTDTQYF,TGTGCCAGCAGTGGGGGGGTACTATTCACAGATACGCAGTATTTT
TRBJ2-3,TRBD2,-,TRBV30,CAWSVGRGGDTQYF,TGTGCCTGGAGTGTAGGGCGGGGGGGAGATACGCAGTATTTT
TRBJ2-7,TRBD1,-,TRBV27,CASSRPGQGAYEQYF,TGTGCCAGCAGCCGGCCGGGACAGGGCGCCTACGAGCAGTACTTC
TRBJ1-2,TRBD1,-,TRBV19,CASSIQTGGIYGYTF,TGTGCCAGTAGTATACAAACAGGGGGCATCTATGGCTACACCTTC
TRBJ1-3,TRBD1,-,TRBV28,CASTTDRWIGNTIYF,TGTGCCAGTACCACGGACAGGTGGATTGGAAACACCATATATTTT
TRBJ2-1,TRBD2,-,TRBV10-1,CASSDLAGGVTNEQFF,TGCGCCAGCAGTGATTTGGCGGGAGGGGTCACCAATGAGCAGTTCTTC
TRBJ1-1,TRBD1,-,TRBV27,CASRVDRFNTEAFF,TGTGCCAGCAGGGTGGACAGGTTTAACACTGAAGCTTTCTTT